This T cell receptor beta chain was found in a study of blood T cell repertoires in COVID-19. Study details: Researchers got acute and convalescent COVID-19 samples from the United States, Italy and Spain. In each case, the material was cDNA or gDNA derived from T cells, B-cell-depleted T cells, or PBMCs.

Original methodology: The authors estimated nucleated cell counts from reference gene primer amplification. Sequencing was performed with immunoSEQ multiplex PCR; in TCRdb, only in-frame clones are kept and a portion is missing. Clone size and V and J calls were adopted from that table, with D and trimming inferred from the DNA. The sample consists of roughly 350,000 clones, about nine tenths of them appearing once. The V and J ends lost 3 bases and 4 bases, in that order; junction bases with no gene match: 2. Looked up from germline, CDR1 is SGDLS and CDR2 is YYNGEE. The CDR3 sequence is 14 residues long. Seattle participants joined during active infection and were tracked over time.

Input material: peripheral blood. The V call is TRBV9, the J call TRBJ1-5, with 9 bases lining up with TRBD1. The receptor was isolated from a woman in her seventies with COVID-19, enrolled during active disease. The CDR3 DNA is TGTGCCAGCAGCGCCGGACAGGGGAATCAGCCCCAGCATTTT. It specifies CASSAGQGNQPQHF.